The text below deals with one T cell receptor (beta chain). Its antigen is currently unknown. Each patient relapsed following autologous stem cell transplantation, and prior brentuximab vedotin exposure differed. The data derive from a study of PD-1 blockade in classical Hodgkin lymphoma. Study outcomes and limitations: Similar baseline diversity was found in complete responders and newly diagnosed patients.

The repertoire was sequenced with immunoSEQ multiplex PCR; TCRdb's copy has only in-frame clones and lacks some. This table holds 66,000 or so clones, 70% to 80% found once. The CDR3 sequence is 16 residues long. Germline V lookup: CDR1 SEHNR, CDR2 FQNEAQ (reference sequence). Unmatched junction bases numbered 5, after V lost 5 bases and J lost 0 bases. The sequences come from peripheral blood mononuclear cells (PBMCs), collected before the second cycle of nivolumab. The source is a human donor with classical Hodgkin lymphoma. The chain is built from TRBV7-9 and TRBJ1-4; 8 bases fit TRBD1. CDR3 sequence (DNA): TGTGCCAGCAGCAGGGGACAGGAGACAACTAATGAAAAACTGTTTTTT. The encoded protein is CASSRGQETTNEKLFF.